This record covers a single TCR beta chain. The data originate from a study of blood T cell repertoires in COVID-19. Study context: COVID-19 samples collected from the United States, Italy and Spain covered acute and convalescent phases.

The protocol was immunoSEQ multiplex PCR, while the TCRdb copy is restricted to in-frame clones and leaves out a portion. The sample includes 110,000 or so clones, 70% to 85% of them seen just once. Per the germline V gene, CDR1 is MDHEN and CDR2 is SYDVKM. The CDR3 is 15 amino acids. After removal of 1 base from V and 3 bases from J, the junction contained 5 bases not matched to a gene. The source material was peripheral blood. The clonotype comes from a woman between 35 and 50 years old with acute or convalescent COVID-19. The V call is TRBV28, the J call TRBJ2-5, with 7 bases identical to TRBD1. CDR3 bases: TGTGCCAGCAGTTTATCAGGGGGTGGAGAAGAGACCCAGTACTTC. It codes for CASSLSGGGEETQYF.